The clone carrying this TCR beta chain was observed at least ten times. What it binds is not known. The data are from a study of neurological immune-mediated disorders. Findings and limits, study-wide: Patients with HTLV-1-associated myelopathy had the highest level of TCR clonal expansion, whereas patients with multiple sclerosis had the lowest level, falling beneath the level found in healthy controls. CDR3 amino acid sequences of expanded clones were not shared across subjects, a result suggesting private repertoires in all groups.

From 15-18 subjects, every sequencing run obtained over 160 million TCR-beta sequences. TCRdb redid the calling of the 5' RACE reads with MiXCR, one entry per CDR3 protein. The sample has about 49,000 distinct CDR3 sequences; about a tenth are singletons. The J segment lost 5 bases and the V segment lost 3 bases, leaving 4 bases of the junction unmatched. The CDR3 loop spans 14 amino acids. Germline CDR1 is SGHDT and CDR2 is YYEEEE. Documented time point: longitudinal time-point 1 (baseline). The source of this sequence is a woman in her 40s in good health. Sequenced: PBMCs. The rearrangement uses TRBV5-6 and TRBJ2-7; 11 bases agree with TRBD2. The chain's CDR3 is CASSWGLAVNEQYF. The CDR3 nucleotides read TGTGCCAGCAGCTGGGGACTAGCGGTTAACGAGCAGTACTTC.